This T cell receptor beta chain was found in a study of T cell repertoires in cytomegalovirus infection. TCRdb passed the reads through MiXCR, listing each CDR3 protein once. The table lists 250,000 to 300,000 distinct CDR3 sequences, about 17% of them singletons. This clonotype was counted at least ten times. This CDR3 is 11 amino acids long. Germline lookup yields CDR1 SEHNR and CDR2 FQNEAQ (reference sequence). Trimming took 4 bases from V and 11 from J, leaving 8 bases between them. The TCR was taken from a human donor in good health (CMV status not recorded). Some clones in this sample may be carry-over from other donors' samples. The material sequenced was CD8+ T cells from PBMCs. V gene TRBV7-9 combines with J gene TRBJ1-4; TRBD1 might be the D (6 bases). CDR3 protein: CASSYDRKLFF. CDR3 coding DNA: TGTGCCAGCAGCTACGACAGGAAACTGTTTTTT.